There are many counts of the clone carrying this T cell receptor beta chain. Its antigen is unknown. Primers used in a second PCR of about 7 to 12 cycles were a sample-barcoded 5' primer and a J-beta primer mix. Paired-end reads containing CDR3 totaled no fewer than 2.5 million for each sample. TCRdb re-analysed the 5' RACE reads in MiXCR, keeping a single row per CDR3 protein. The sample lists about 840,000 distinct CDR3 sequences, around 29% occurring once. The CDR3 totals 16 residues. J was trimmed by 4 bases and V by 0 bases; bases with no gene match: 8. Germline CDR1 is LGHNA and CDR2 is YNFKEQ. The record originates from a study of blood T cells in healthy people across ages. Study-wide findings and caveats: Diversity was higher, and naive CD4+ cells more numerous, in long-lived donors than in aged donors.

This sample also appeared in a second study, on T cells of mothers and their children.

This rearrangement joins TRBV4-2 to TRBJ2-7; TRBD1 matches 8 bases. Input material: blood. This TCR was recovered from a middle-aged woman in good health. The CDR3 loop reads CASSQDPDRVSYEQYF. In nucleotides, the CDR3 is TGTGCCAGCAGCCAAGATCCGGACAGGGTCTCTTACGAGCAGTACTTC.